This T cell receptor beta chain derives from a study of neoadjuvant anti-PD-1 for oral cavity cancer. Study summary: Patients mostly received three to four biweekly nivolumab doses at 3 mg/kg before surgery.

V trimming: 5 bases; J trimming: 1 base; junction bases outside the gene matches: 3. This CDR3 has 17 residues. Germline V gene sequence: CDR1 SNHLY, CDR2 FYNNEI. The data were produced by immunoSEQ multiplex PCR, yet TCRdb's version contains in-frame clones alone and is incomplete. The sample comprises 8,000 or so clones, under 75% of which are singletons, and less than 3.5% rests with the top ten. Time point specified: after neoadjuvant nivolumab, at surgical resection. No culture or expansion preceded analysis of these blood cells. The chain links TRBV2 to TRBJ2-3; TRBD2 aligns across 16 bases. This receptor was identified in a person aged 35-79 years with oral cavity squamous cell carcinoma. Sequences were derived from PBMCs, sampled after nivolumab (anti-PD-1) treatment. The CDR3 DNA follows: TGTGCCAGCAGTTCGGGACTAGCGGGGGGGCGCACAGATACGCAGTATTTT. Amino acid sequence: CASSSGLAGGRTDTQYF.